The 18 T cell receptor beta chains below were found in one sample sequenced in a study of control samples from healthy donors and cancer patients. TCRdb keeps only in-frame clones here, not all; method: immunoSEQ multiplex PCR. The table shows approximately 58,000 clones, with roughly 86% occurring only once. The sample taken for sequencing was PBMCs. The receptors stem from a woman aged 55-70 years with lung cancer.

The chain links TRBV2 to TRBJ1-1; D call uncertain. This CDR3 is built from 13 residues. The V end lost 3 bases, the J end lost 0 bases, and 5 bases lay between the germline ends. Germline-derived CDR1 and CDR2 are SNHLY and FYNNEI. The CDR3 DNA reads as TGTGCCAGCAGTGATGAGTTGAACACTGAAGCTTTCTTT. Its translation: CASSDELNTEAFF.

The chain combines TRBV6-5 with TRBJ1-2; 7 bases align to TRBD1. Germline lookup yields CDR1 MNHEY and CDR2 SVGAGI. There are 15 residues in the CDR3. V gave up 0 bases and J gave up 4 bases; unmatched junction bases: 5. The CDR3 bases are TGTGCCAGCAGTTACTCGAGTCGGACAGGCTATGGCTACACCTTC. It encodes CASSYSSRTGYGYTF.

This chain uses TRBV7-3 with TRBJ2-7, with no clear D. The CDR3 is made up of 13 amino acids. Germline V gives CDR1 SGHTA, CDR2 FQGTGA. V lost 4 bases and J 2 bases, leaving 9 bases between the germline ends. The CDR3 region is CASSSGKAYEQYF. DNA for the CDR3: TGTGCCAGCAGCTCAGGAAAAGCCTACGAGCAGTACTTC.

CDR3 sequence (DNA): TGTGCCAGCAGCCGCACGGGGGGAGTAGGGACTGAAGCTTTCTTT. Translated, it gives CASSRTGGVGTEAFF. The chain links TRBV9 to TRBJ1-1; D possibly corresponds to TRBD1 (5 bases). The V and J ends lost 4 bases and 5 bases respectively, with 18 bases between them. The CDR3 spans 15 residues. Germline CDR1 SGDLS, CDR2 YYNGEE.

The sample holds one count of this clone. CDR3 loop: CASSTQNSPLHF. The CDR3 DNA reads as TGTGCCAGCAGTACGCAGAATTCACCCCTCCACTTT. The chain is built from TRBV28 and TRBJ1-6; no reliable D call. V lost 5 bases to trimming and J lost 7 bases, with 6 bases between them. CDR3 length: 12 residues. Germline CDR1 MDHEN, CDR2 SYDVKM.

The chain has TRBV7-2 and TRBJ1-5; no clear D. V shed 1 base and J shed 6 bases, with 7 bases lying between them. The CDR3 totals 13 residues. In germline, CDR1 is SGHTA, CDR2 FQGNSA. CDR3 sequence (DNA): TGTGCCAGCAGCTTAGGCGCAGGTCAGCCCCAGCATTTT. This sequence encodes CASSLGAGQPQHF. The whole variable domain, filled in from reference TRBV7-2 and TRBJ1-5, reads GAGVSQSPSNKVTEKGKDVELRCDPISGHTALYWYRQSLGQGLEFLIYFQGNSAPDKSGLPSDRFSAERTGGSVSTLTIQRTQQEDSAVYLCASSLGAGQPQHFGDGTRLSIL.

V is TRBV11-2 and J is TRBJ2-7; possible D gene TRBD1, 6 bases. V gave up 1 base and J gave up 1 base, with 11 bases separating them. CDR3 length: 15 amino acids. The germline V gene has CDR1 SGHAT and CDR2 FQNNGV. The CDR3 region is CASSLVGTLSYEQYF. As DNA, the CDR3 is TGTGCCAGCAGCTTAGTAGGGACACTTTCCTACGAGCAGTACTTC.

This chain links TRBV9 with TRBJ1-2; 9 bases are shared with TRBD1. With V trimmed by 10 bases and J by 4 bases, 11 bases remained unmatched. CDR3 size: 14 residues. Per the germline V gene, CDR1 is SGDLS and CDR2 is YYNGEE. The CDR3 sequence: CACRQYRGPYGYTF. CDR3 in DNA: TGTGCCTGCCGACAATACAGGGGGCCCTATGGCTACACCTTC.

In its sample, this clone was seen once. The chain couples TRBV2 to TRBJ2-7; D is unresolved. V was trimmed by 4 bases and J by 6 bases, leaving 13 bases between them. This CDR3 has 13 residues. Germline V gene lookup returns CDR1 SNHLY and CDR2 FYNNEI. DNA for the CDR3: TGTGCCAGCAGTGGGTACCCAGGTTCCGAGCAGTACTTC. It codes for CASSGYPGSEQYF.

The CDR3: CAISRDYRSTDTQYF. The CDR3 DNA sequence: TGTGCCATCAGCCGCGACTATCGTAGCACAGATACGCAGTATTTT. The chain links TRBV10-3 to TRBJ2-3; TRBD2 might be the D (5 bases). The CDR3 is 15 amino acids. Germline V gene sequence: CDR1 ENHRY, CDR2 SYGVKD. Trimming shortened V by 6 bases and J by 0 bases, and 13 bases separated the two germline ends.

The V and J genes are TRBV12-3 or TRBV12-4 and TRBJ1-4; D unclear. Trimming stripped 5 bases from V and 10 bases from J, with 11 bases between. This CDR3 has 12 amino acids. The CDR3 DNA reads as TGTGCCAGCAGTCTTCTTGAGGGAAAACTGTTTTTT. It codes for CASSLLEGKLFF.

The J gene is TRBJ1-2, the V gene TRBV6-2 or TRBV6-3, with TRBD1 identical over 9 bases. The length of the CDR3 is 16 residues. CDR1 is MNHEY, CDR2 SVGEGT, per germline. V lost 4 bases, J lost 8 bases, and 14 bases stayed unmatched. In nucleotides, the CDR3 is TGTGCCAGCAGTTCAATCAGCGACAGGGGGAAATTAGGCTACACCTTC. Translation: CASSSISDRGKLGYTF.

This clone was detected only a few times. The chain has TRBV7-3 and TRBJ1-4; D ambiguous. The CDR3 has 15 residues. Per germline, CDR1 SGHTA and CDR2 FQGTGA. Between the trimmed V and J ends, which lost 2 bases and 3 bases, there was a span of 10 bases. The CDR3 bases are TGTGCCAGCAGCTTACTGGGAACCCCTAATGAAAAACTGTTTTTT. Translating it yields CASSLLGTPNEKLFF.

The gene calls are TRBV7-8 and TRBJ1-5; 7 bases align to TRBD1. The V gene's germline CDR1 is SGHVS and CDR2 FQNEAQ. Trimming took 5 bases from V and 3 from J; bases not matched to a gene: 7. This CDR3 region has 15 residues. In DNA form, the CDR3 reads TGTGCCAGCAGCCCCGACAGGGACCTCAATCAGCCCCAGCATTTT. This encodes CASSPDRDLNQPQHF. The full variable domain, completed using reference TRBV7-8 and TRBJ1-5, is GAGVSQSPRYKVAKRGQDVALRCDPISGHVSLFWYQQALGQGPEFLTYFQNEAQLDKSGLPSDRFFAERPEGSVSTLKIQRTQQEDSAVYLCASSPDRDLNQPQHFGDGTRLSIL.

A few counts support this clone. This sequence joins TRBV7-9 and TRBJ1-2; 7 nucleotides match TRBD1. Germline V lookup: CDR1 SEHNR, CDR2 FQNEAQ (reference sequence). There are 18 residues in the CDR3. After removal of 5 bases from V and 4 bases from J, the junction contained 19 bases not matched to a gene. The DNA for the CDR3 is TGTGCCAGCAGCCCCAAGATTGAGACAGGGTTTCTAGGCTATGGCTACACCTTC. It is translated as CASSPKIETGFLGYGYTF.

The rearrangement joins TRBV7-2 to TRBJ1-1, with no clear D. The V gene lost 5 bases and the J gene lost 5 bases, with 21 bases spanning the gap. This CDR3 has 16 amino acids. Germline-derived CDR1 and CDR2 are SGHTA and FQGNSA. In DNA form, the CDR3 reads TGTGCCAGCAGCCACCCCCTCACGGGGTTTTCGACTGAAGCTTTCTTT. Translated, it gives CASSHPLTGFSTEAFF.

This sequence joins TRBV7-3 and TRBJ2-5; D remains unclear. This CDR3 is 13 amino acids long. The V end lost 3 bases, the J end lost 5 bases, and 10 bases lay between the germline ends. Germline V gives CDR1 SGHTA, CDR2 FQGTGA. The CDR3 spells CASSFSPRETQYF. The CDR3 region has the DNA TGTGCCAGCAGCTTTTCCCCGCGGGAGACCCAGTACTTC.

The V and J genes are TRBV9 and TRBJ2-4; D may be TRBD1 (6 bases). Germline CDR1 reads SGDLS; CDR2 reads YYNGEE. This CDR3 has 15 amino acids. V was pared by 5 bases and J by 0 bases, with 12 bases between. CDR3 sequence: CASSEGGLAKNIQYF. The CDR3 coding sequence is TGTGCCAGCAGTGAAGGGGGATTAGCCAAAAACATTCAGTACTTC.